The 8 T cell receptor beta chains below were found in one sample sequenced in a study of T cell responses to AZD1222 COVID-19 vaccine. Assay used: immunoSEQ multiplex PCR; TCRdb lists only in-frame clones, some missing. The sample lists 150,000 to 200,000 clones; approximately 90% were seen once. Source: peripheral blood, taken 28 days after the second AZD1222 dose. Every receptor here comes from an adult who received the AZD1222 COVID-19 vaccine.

CDR3 bases: TGCGCCAGCAGCCCCCGAGGTACTAGCGGGAGACTTTCCTACAATGAGCAGTTCTTC. Translating it yields CASSPRGTSGRLSYNEQFF. The V gene is TRBV5-1, the J gene TRBJ2-1; 11 nucleotides match TRBD2. Per germline, CDR1 SGHRS and CDR2 YFSETQ. The CDR3 spans 19 residues. J was trimmed by 1 base and V by 4 bases; bases with no gene match: 13.

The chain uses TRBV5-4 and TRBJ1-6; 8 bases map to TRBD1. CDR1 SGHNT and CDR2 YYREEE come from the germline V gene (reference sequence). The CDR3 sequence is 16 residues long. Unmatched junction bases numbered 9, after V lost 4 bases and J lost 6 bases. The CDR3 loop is CASSKVQGAVNSPLHF. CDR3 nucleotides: TGTGCCAGCAGCAAGGTTCAGGGGGCTGTTAATTCACCCCTCCACTTT.

The CDR3 protein is CASTLPGPEQAQYF. In nucleotides, the CDR3 is TGTGCCAGCACCCTCCCGGGACCCGAGCAGGCCCAGTACTTC. The chain couples TRBV6-5 to TRBJ2-5, with D perhaps assigned TRBD1 or TRBD2 (5 bases each). Trimming stripped 7 bases from V and 9 bases from J, with 21 bases between. This CDR3 contains 14 residues. The germline V gene has CDR1 MNHEY and CDR2 SVGAGI.

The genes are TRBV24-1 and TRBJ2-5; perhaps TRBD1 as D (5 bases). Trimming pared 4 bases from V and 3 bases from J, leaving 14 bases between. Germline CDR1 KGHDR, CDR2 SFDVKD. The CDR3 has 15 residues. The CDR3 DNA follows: TGTGCCACCAGTGACCCCCGTGACAGTAAAGAGACCCAGTACTTC. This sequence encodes CATSDPRDSKETQYF.

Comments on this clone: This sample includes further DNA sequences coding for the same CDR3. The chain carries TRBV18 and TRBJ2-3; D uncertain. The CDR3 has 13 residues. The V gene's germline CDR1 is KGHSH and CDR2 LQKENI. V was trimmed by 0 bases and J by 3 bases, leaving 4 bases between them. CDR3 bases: TGTGCCAGCTCACCACCCGGTACAGATACGCAGTATTTT. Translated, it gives CASSPPGTDTQYF.

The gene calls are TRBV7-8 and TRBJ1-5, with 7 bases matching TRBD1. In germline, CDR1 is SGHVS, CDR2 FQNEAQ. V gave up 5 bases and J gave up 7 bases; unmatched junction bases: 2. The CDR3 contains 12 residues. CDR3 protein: CASSQGEQPQHF. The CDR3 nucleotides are TGTGCCAGCAGCCAGGGGGAACAGCCCCAGCATTTT.

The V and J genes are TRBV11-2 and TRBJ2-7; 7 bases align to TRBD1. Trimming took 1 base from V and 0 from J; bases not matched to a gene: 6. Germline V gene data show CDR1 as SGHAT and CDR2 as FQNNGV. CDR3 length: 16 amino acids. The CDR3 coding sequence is TGTGCCAGCAGCTTAGGCCACAGGGGAAGCTCCTACGAGCAGTACTTC. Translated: CASSLGHRGSSYEQYF.

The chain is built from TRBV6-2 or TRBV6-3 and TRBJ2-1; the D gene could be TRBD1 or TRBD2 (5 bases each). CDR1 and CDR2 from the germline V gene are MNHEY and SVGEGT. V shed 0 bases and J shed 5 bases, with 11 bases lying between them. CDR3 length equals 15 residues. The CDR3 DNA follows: TGTGCCAGCAGTTACTCGGGACGGGGAAACAATGAGCAGTTCTTC. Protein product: CASSYSGRGNNEQFF.